These 30 T cell receptor beta chains share one sample of origin, sequenced in a study of long-term antiretroviral therapy in people with HIV. Runs used v3.0 of the immunoSEQ assay and were done at survey level. The data were produced by immunoSEQ multiplex PCR, yet TCRdb's version contains in-frame clones alone and is incomplete. The data contain 25,000 to 35,000 clones, almost 95% of them singletons. The sample in question was unsorted PBMCs, obtained roughly 7.1 years after starting antiretroviral therapy. The receptors shown here come from a man between 45 and 60 years old with HIV.

This rearrangement joins TRBV25-1 to TRBJ1-6; 10 bases fit TRBD1. Per the germline V gene, CDR1 is MGHDK and CDR2 is SYGVNS. V was pared by 5 bases and J by 13 bases, with 8 bases of the junction left unmatched. The CDR3 loop spans 14 amino acids. The CDR3 nucleotides are TGTGCCAGCAGTCGGACAGGGGGTATTGATCCCCTCCACTTT. This sequence encodes CASSRTGGIDPLHF. The full variable domain, with the rest looked up from reference TRBV25-1 and TRBJ1-6, is EADIYQTPRYLVIGTGKKITLECSQTMGHDKMYWYQQDPGMELHLIHYSYGVNSTEKGDLSSESTVSRIRTEHFPLTLESARPSHTSQYLCASSRTGGIDPLHFGNGTRLTVT.

This chain joins TRBV9 and TRBJ1-2; 7 bases agree with TRBD1. V shed 2 bases and J 6 bases; nucleotides not matched to a gene: 10. Germline CDR1 reads SGDLS; CDR2 reads YYNGEE. The CDR3 is 15 amino acids. CDR3 nucleotide sequence: TGTGCCAGCAGCGTGCCCCCCGACAGGGCGGATGGCTACACCTTC. Its translation is CASSVPPDRADGYTF.

This chain connects TRBV4-1 to TRBJ2-7, with 8 bases matching TRBD2. Germline CDR1 reads MGHRA; CDR2 reads YSYEKL. CDR3 length: 14 residues. After removal of 3 bases from V and 3 bases from J, the junction contained 4 bases not matched to a gene. CDR3 nucleotides: TGCGCCAGCAGCCACTATGCGGGGGGCTACGAGCAGTACTTC. Protein sequence: CASSHYAGGYEQYF.

The chain has TRBV10-3 and TRBJ2-7, with TRBD2 identical over 10 bases. The length of the CDR3 is 18 residues. Losses at the gene ends were 5 bases for V and 7 bases for J; bases not matched to a gene: 20. Germline CDR1 is ENHRY and CDR2 is SYGVKD. Here the CDR3 DNA reads TGTGCCATCAGTCGCACCCCCACCGGACTAGCGGACCGCCAGGAGCAGTACTTC. Amino acids: CAISRTPTGLADRQEQYF.

This CDR3 is CASGGRETQYF. The CDR3 DNA is TGTGCCAGCGGGGGGCGGGAGACCCAGTACTTC. The chain employs TRBV6-6 and TRBJ2-5, with D possibly called TRBD1 or TRBD2 (6 bases each). V lost 8 bases and J 5 bases, leaving 9 bases between the germline ends. Germline lookup yields CDR1 MNHNY and CDR2 SVGAGI (reference sequence). CDR3 size: 11 residues.

The chain joins TRBV27 to TRBJ2-7; unclear D gene. CDR3 length: 14 amino acids. Trimming pared 3 bases from V and 2 bases from J, leaving 11 bases between. CDR1 MNHEY and CDR2 SMNVEV come from the germline V gene (reference sequence). The CDR3 sequence: CASSFGRPAYEQYF. Here the CDR3 DNA reads TGTGCCAGCAGTTTTGGGCGGCCAGCCTACGAGCAGTACTTC.

The chain has TRBV30 and TRBJ1-2; TRBD1 matches 7 bases. This CDR3 comprises 14 residues. CDR1 is GTSNPN, CDR2 SVGIG, per germline (reference sequence). Losses at the gene ends were 0 bases for V and 4 bases for J; bases not matched to a gene: 5. The CDR3 here is CAWSVSAGGYGYTF. CDR3 in DNA: TGTGCCTGGAGTGTTTCGGCAGGGGGCTATGGCTACACCTTC.

V and J are TRBV4-2 and TRBJ2-2; 12 bases fit TRBD2. This CDR3 comprises 19 residues. J was trimmed by 6 bases and V by 3 bases; bases with no gene match: 14. Germline CDR1 LGHNA, CDR2 YNFKEQ. The CDR3 sequence is CASSHGSSGGAGIAGELFF. CDR3 coding DNA: TGTGCCAGCAGCCACGGTTCTAGCGGGGGGGCCGGAATAGCCGGGGAGCTGTTTTTT.

V usage is TRBV7-2 and J usage is TRBJ1-1; D perhaps matches TRBD1 (5 bases). The germline V gene has CDR1 SGHTA and CDR2 FQGNSA. V was cut by 2 bases and J by 4 bases, with 14 bases left in between. CDR3 length: 15 amino acids. The CDR3 region is CASSLKDTLGTEAFF. CDR3 DNA sequence: TGTGCCAGCAGCTTAAAGGACACGTTGGGCACTGAAGCTTTCTTT.

This clone was observed once. The J gene is TRBJ2-2, the V gene TRBV12-5; TRBD2 matches 8 bases. The V gene's germline CDR1 is LGHNT and CDR2 FRNRAP. The ends lost 4 bases at V and 4 bases at J; junction bases unmatched: 5. The CDR3 is made up of 15 amino acids. The CDR3: CASGSGGGFTGELFF. CDR3 in DNA: TGTGCTAGTGGTTCCGGCGGGGGGTTCACCGGGGAGCTGTTTTTT.

CDR3: CSVEFRGNPQETQYF. CDR3 sequence (DNA): TGCAGCGTTGAATTTAGGGGAAATCCGCAAGAGACCCAGTACTTC. This chain uses TRBV29-1 with TRBJ2-5; a weak D match, TRBD1 (5 bases). The CDR3 has 15 residues. V lost 2 bases to trimming and J lost 2 bases, with 15 bases between them. The germline V gene has CDR1 SQVTM and CDR2 ANQGSEA.

The CDR3 here is CASSLESGGFYGYTF. The CDR3 bases are TGCGCCAGCAGCTTGGAGTCAGGGGGCTTCTATGGCTACACCTTC. This rearrangement joins TRBV5-1 to TRBJ1-2; 8 bases agree with TRBD1. Germline V lookup: CDR1 SGHRS, CDR2 YFSETQ. With V trimmed by 0 bases and J by 4 bases, 5 bases remained unmatched. The CDR3 spans 15 residues.

This chain links TRBV7-3 with TRBJ1-5, with a possible D match to TRBD1 (5 bases). V was shortened by 10 bases and J by 6 bases, with 16 bases between the two germline ends. There are 13 residues in the CDR3. CDR1 and CDR2 from the germline V gene are SGHTA and FQGTGA. CDR3 loop: CATARGEGQPQHF. CDR3 in DNA: TGTGCCACCGCCCGGGGGGAAGGTCAGCCCCAGCATTTT.

The V call is TRBV5-1, the J call TRBJ2-2, with TRBD1 identical over 7 bases. Trimming cost V 4 bases and J 5 bases; bases outside gene matches: 11. The germline V gene has CDR1 SGHRS and CDR2 YFSETQ. This CDR3 has 16 amino acids. The CDR3 nucleotides are TGCGCCAGCAGCCCCGGGACAGTATTACAAACCGGGGAGCTGTTTTTT. It translates to CASSPGTVLQTGELFF.

The count of this clone is one. This sequence joins TRBV6-6 and TRBJ2-7; unclear D gene. Trimming took 2 bases from V and 0 from J, leaving 8 bases between them. CDR1 is MNHNY and CDR2 is SVGAGI in the germline V gene (reference sequence). The length of the CDR3 is 14 residues. CDR3 nucleotide sequence: TGTGCCAGCAGTTACAGGGCGGACTCCTACGAGCAGTACTTC. Translation gives CASSYRADSYEQYF.

This clone came up once. The chain combines TRBV7-2 with TRBJ1-2; D gene ambiguous. CDR1 is SGHTA and CDR2 is FQGNSA in the germline V gene. The CDR3 extends over 15 amino acids. Trimming cost V 5 bases and J 10 bases, with 23 bases left between them. The CDR3 is CASSEEVFLGVDYTF. DNA of the CDR3: TGTGCCAGCAGCGAGGAGGTGTTTTTAGGAGTTGACTACACCTTC.

The chain is built from TRBV11-2 and TRBJ2-3; D is perhaps TRBD2 (6 bases). Germline V gives CDR1 SGHAT, CDR2 FQNNGV. The CDR3 runs 12 residues. Deletions cut 1 base from V and 15 bases from J, with 14 bases between. The CDR3 nucleotides read TGTGCCAGCAGCTTAGGGCTTACTAGCCGTTATTTT. The encoded protein is CASSLGLTSRYF.

The chain links TRBV10-3 to TRBJ2-1; 8 bases are shared with TRBD1. CDR3 length: 12 residues. Germline V gene data show CDR1 as ENHRY and CDR2 as SYGVKD. The V and J ends lost 10 bases and 3 bases, in that order; junction bases with no gene match: 2. The DNA for the CDR3 is TGTGCCAGCGGACAGGGCTACAATGAGCAGTTCTTC. This sequence encodes CASGQGYNEQFF.

The chain recombines TRBV11-2 with TRBJ1-6; D not resolved. Per germline, CDR1 SGHAT and CDR2 FQNNGV. CDR3 length equals 17 residues. V gave up 5 bases and J gave up 0 bases, with 14 bases separating them. CDR3 sequence reads: CASSRWQRSSYNSPLHF. Here the CDR3 DNA reads TGTGCCAGCAGCCGTTGGCAGAGGAGCTCCTATAATTCACCCCTCCACTTT.

This clone appeared a single time. The chain carries TRBV15 and TRBJ2-3; 7 positions match TRBD2. Looked up from germline, CDR1 is LNHNV and CDR2 is YYDKDF (reference sequence). Trimming cost V 0 bases and J 0 bases; bases outside gene matches: 6. The CDR3 is 17 amino acids. CDR3 coding DNA: TGTGCCACCAGCAGAGACTTAGCGGGCTCTAGCACAGATACGCAGTATTTT. Translating it yields CATSRDLAGSSTDTQYF.

This sequence joins TRBV11-2 and TRBJ1-4, with a possible D match to TRBD1 (5 bases). Per germline, CDR1 SGHAT and CDR2 FQNNGV. With 0 bases removed from V and 7 bases from J, the gap between germline ends came to 12 bases. The CDR3 is 15 residues long. The CDR3 region has the DNA TGTGCCAGCAGCTTAGAGGGGGAGAGTAGTGAAAAACTGTTTTTT. Amino acids: CASSLEGESSEKLFF.

This sequence joins TRBV5-1 and TRBJ2-7, with D perhaps matching TRBD1 (5 bases). V dropped 2 bases and J dropped 0 bases, with 9 bases sitting between them. There are 14 residues in the CDR3. Germline V CDR1 and CDR2: SGHRS, YFSETQ. The CDR3 DNA reads TGCGCCAGCAGCTTTGGACAAGACTCCTACGAGCAGTACTTC. It codes for CASSFGQDSYEQYF.

V gene TRBV28 combines with J gene TRBJ1-5; 9 bases map to TRBD1. The CDR3 spans 14 residues. J gave up 6 bases and V 5 bases, and 5 bases lay outside the gene matches. Per the germline V gene, CDR1 is MDHEN and CDR2 is SYDVKM. This CDR3 reads CASSPDRGSQPQHF. In nucleotides, the CDR3 is TGTGCCAGCAGTCCTGACAGGGGGAGTCAGCCCCAGCATTTT.

The chain combines TRBV5-1 with TRBJ1-1, with unresolved D. V lost 2 bases and J 0 bases, leaving 5 bases between the germline ends. The V gene's germline CDR1 is SGHRS and CDR2 YFSETQ. This CDR3 has 13 residues. The CDR3, as DNA: TGCGCCAGCAGCTTTACAGTGAACACTGAAGCTTTCTTT. It specifies CASSFTVNTEAFF. Supplemented by reference TRBV5-1 and TRBJ1-1, the full variable domain reads KAGVTQTPRYLIKTRGQQVTLSCSPISGHRSVSWYQQTPGQGLQFLFEYFSETQRNKGNFPGRFSGRQFSNSRSEMNVSTLELGDSALYLCASSFTVNTEAFFGQGTRLTVV.

The V gene is TRBV6-5, the J gene TRBJ2-3; D might be TRBD2 (5 bases). The CDR3 totals 12 residues. The V end was cut by 10 bases, the J end by 2 bases, with 10 bases between. Germline CDR1 reads MNHEY; CDR2 reads SVGAGI. The CDR3 loop reads CATRRSTDTQYF. The CDR3 DNA follows: TGTGCCACGCGGAGGTCCACAGATACGCAGTATTTT.

The count of this clone is one. V usage is TRBV6-5 and J usage is TRBJ2-7; no clear D gene. CDR3 length: 15 amino acids. The V gene's germline CDR1 is MNHEY and CDR2 SVGAGI. V was pared by 2 bases and J by 0 bases, with 11 bases between. The chain's CDR3 is CASSYADGYSYEQYF. The DNA of the CDR3 is TGTGCCAGCAGTTACGCGGACGGGTACTCCTACGAGCAGTACTTC.

V and J are TRBV7-8 and TRBJ1-4, with D possibly matching TRBD1 (6 bases). Looked up from germline, CDR1 is SGHVS and CDR2 is FQNEAQ. The CDR3 runs 14 residues. Trimming took off 3 bases at V and 7 bases at J, with 12 bases between the two ends. CDR3 region: CASSFGRGGEKLFF. CDR3 nucleotide sequence: TGTGCCAGCAGCTTCGGCAGGGGAGGTGAAAAACTGTTTTTT. Together with reference TRBV7-8 and TRBJ1-4, the CDR3 gives the full variable domain: GAGVSQSPRYKVAKRGQDVALRCDPISGHVSLFWYQQALGQGPEFLTYFQNEAQLDKSGLPSDRFFAERPEGSVSTLKIQRTQQEDSAVYLCASSFGRGGEKLFFGSGTQLSVL.

This chain joins TRBV25-1 and TRBJ2-7; D unresolved. V lost 8 bases to trimming and J lost 0 bases, with 11 bases between them. This CDR3 spans 13 amino acids. Germline V lookup: CDR1 MGHDK, CDR2 SYGVNS. CDR3 region: CASLEAGSYEQYF. The CDR3 DNA is TGTGCCAGCCTTGAGGCCGGCTCCTACGAGCAGTACTTC.

The chain employs TRBV13 and TRBJ2-1; 16 bases map to TRBD2. This CDR3 is built from 18 residues. V gave up 3 bases and J gave up 4 bases; unmatched junction bases: 6. CDR1 and CDR2 (germline): PRHDT, FYEKMQ (reference sequence). CDR3 bases: TGTGCCAGCAGCTTGGGACTAGCGGGGGGGCCAGGGTACAATGAGCAGTTCTTC. It specifies CASSLGLAGGPGYNEQFF.

V is TRBV10-3 and J is TRBJ2-3; 13 positions agree with TRBD2. Germline V gene lookup returns CDR1 ENHRY and CDR2 SYGVKD. V was pared by 4 bases and J by 0 bases, with 4 bases of the junction left unmatched. The CDR3 runs to 17 residues. CDR3 nucleotide sequence: TGTGCCATCAGTGGAACTAGCGGGGGGGCGAGCACAGATACGCAGTATTTT. Encoded protein: CAISGTSGGASTDTQYF.